The rows below give T cell receptor beta chains drawn from one sample of a study of cytomegalovirus exposure and HLA in healthy donors. Libraries were prepared by immunoSEQ multiplex PCR; TCRdb keeps only in-frame clonotypes and omits some of them. The sample holds 150,000 to 200,000 clones, roughly 80% seen once. The material sequenced was PBMCs. These TCRs come from a woman aged 25 to 39 in good health and CMV-seronegative. The CDR3 runs from the conserved cysteine through the conserved F or W. A D gene is named only where the DNA matches it firmly. Not every row has a clone size; where given, it reads once, few, many or a size class.

clone_size d_call j_call v_call cdr3_nt cdr3_aa
- TRBD1 TRBJ1-6 TRBV27 TGTGCCAGCAGTGGTTTAGGGGACAGAGATAATTCACCCCTCCACTTT CASSGLGDRDNSPLHF
- TRBD2 TRBJ2-3 TRBV29-1 TGCAGCGCCCGACGTGGTGGTAGCGGGGGTGATACGCAGTATTTT CSARRGGSGGDTQYF
few - TRBJ1-1 TRBV6-1 TGTGCCACCCTTTCGTACACTGAAGCTTTCTTT CATLSYTEAFF
- TRBD1 TRBJ1-6 TRBV2 TGTGCCACACAGGGACAGTATAATTCACCCCTCCACTTT CATQGQYNSPLHF
- TRBD2 TRBJ2-1 TRBV27 TGTGCCAGCAGTTTCGGACTAGCGGGGTATGAGCAGTTCTTC CASSFGLAGYEQFF
- TRBD1 TRBJ1-2 TRBV7-6 TGTGCCAGCAGCTTAATGACAGGGGATGAAGGCTACACCTTC CASSLMTGDEGYTF
- - TRBJ1-2 TRBV29-1 TGCAGCGTTGAAGACGGGGGGCTAGGGGGTAGGGGCTACACCTTC CSVEDGGLGGRGYTF
few - TRBJ2-7 TRBV28 TGTGCCAGCAGGCCTGGACAGCCACACTACGAGCAGTACTTC CASRPGQPHYEQYF
- - TRBJ1-5 TRBV30 TGTGCCTGGAATAAACAAGGGGTTAATCAGCCCCAGCATTTT CAWNKQGVNQPQHF
- - TRBJ2-7 TRBV18 TGTGCCAGCTCACAGGCGGGGGCATACTACGAGCAGTACTTC CASSQAGAYYEQYF
few - TRBJ1-1 TRBV7-2 TGTGCCAGCAGCTTAGTAGCCTCATCGGGAGGCGGTACTGAAGCTTTCTTT CASSLVASSGGGTEAFF
few - TRBJ1-2 TRBV19 TGTGCCAGTAGTGTGGACAGTTACTATGGCTACACCTTC CASSVDSYYGYTF
- - TRBJ1-3 TRBV9 TGTGCCAGCAGCGTAGGAGGGGGGGGGATCTCTGGAAACACCATATACTTT CASSVGGGGISGNTIYF
- - TRBJ2-3 TRBV5-1 TGCGCCAGCAAGGGAAACAGGGTTGCAGATACGCAGTATTTT CASKGNRVADTQYF
- - TRBJ1-2 TRBV6-1 TGTGCCAGCAGTGTCCGGCCGGGATCTCACTTAAACTATGGCTACACCTTC CASSVRPGSHLNYGYTF
few TRBD2 TRBJ2-3 TRBV6-1 TGTGCCAGCACCCCTAGCGGGGGGGCAGATACGCAGTATTTT CASTPSGGADTQYF
- - TRBJ2-2 TRBV4-1 TGCGCCAGCCCCCGGGACAAGAACACCGGGGAGCTGTTTTTT CASPRDKNTGELFF
- TRBD1 TRBJ2-1 TRBV5-1 TGCGCCAGCAGCTCATCGGGACAGGGAACCTACAATGAGCAGTTCTTC CASSSSGQGTYNEQFF
- TRBD1 TRBJ2-6 TRBV6-4 TGTGCCAGCAGTCACGGGACAGGGGCTGGGGCCAACGTCCTGACTTTC CASSHGTGAGANVLTF
few TRBD1 TRBJ1-3 TRBV7-6 TGTGCCAGCAGCTCCCGACAGGGCTTCTCTGGAAACACCATATATTTT CASSSRQGFSGNTIYF
- TRBD1 TRBJ1-4 TRBV2 TGTGCCTTTTCAGACAGGGGGGACGAAAAACTGTTTTTT CAFSDRGDEKLFF
- TRBD1 TRBJ1-1 TRBV29-1 TGCAGCGTCCTGGCCGGGACAGCAATGAACACTGAAGCTTTCTTT CSVLAGTAMNTEAFF
- - TRBJ2-1 TRBV5-1 TGCGCCAGCAGCTTGTCCGCGGACTACAATGAGCAGTTCTTC CASSLSADYNEQFF
- - TRBJ2-7 TRBV28 TGTGCCAGCAGTCCCGGCAGGGGATACGAGCAGTACTTC CASSPGRGYEQYF
- - TRBJ1-3 TRBV5-4 TGTGCCAGCAGCTTATCTGGCCCTCTTGAAAACACCATATATTTT CASSLSGPLENTIYF
- TRBD2 TRBJ2-1 TRBV27 TGTGCCAGCAGTTTTGTCGGGGGGGCATCCTACAATGAGCAGTTCTTC CASSFVGGASYNEQFF
- TRBD2 TRBJ2-7 TRBV6-1 TGTGCCAGCAGTCCTCTCGGGGGGGCCTACGAGCAGTACTTC CASSPLGGAYEQYF
- - TRBJ1-5 TRBV15 TGTGCCACCAGCAGAGGCCAGGGTCAGCCCCAGCATTTT CATSRGQGQPQHF
- TRBD1 TRBJ2-2 TRBV6-4 TGTGCCAGCAGCCTGACAGGGACCACCGGGGAGCTGTTTTTT CASSLTGTTGELFF
few - TRBJ2-1 TRBV19 TGTGCCAGTAGGGTACAGGGTGGTCCGAATGAGGAGCAGTTCTTC CASRVQGGPNEEQFF
- - TRBJ2-7 TRBV10-3 TGTGCCATCAGAGCGGTGGGTGGACACGAGCAGTACTTC CAIRAVGGHEQYF
- - TRBJ1-3 TRBV7-2 TGTGCCAGCAGCCACGGTAACCCAAACACCATATATTTT CASSHGNPNTIYF
- TRBD1 TRBJ1-2 TRBV6-6 TGTGCCAGCACCAAGACAGGGGGCCTCTATGGCTACACCTTC CASTKTGGLYGYTF
- TRBD2 TRBJ2-1 TRBV5-6 TGTGCCACCCCGGGGGAGAGCGGGGAGTACAATGAGCAGTTCTTC CATPGESGEYNEQFF
- TRBD2 TRBJ2-1 TRBV27 TGTGCCAGCAGTTTAAGGGGGGCGACTAGCGATAAAACCTACAATGAGCAGTTCTTC CASSLRGATSDKTYNEQFF
- TRBD2 TRBJ2-1 TRBV5-1 TGCGCCAGCAGCTACCCTAGCGGGGGGGTATTAAATGAGCAGTTCTTC CASSYPSGGVLNEQFF
- - TRBJ2-5 TRBV5-1 TGCGCCAGCAGCTCGTCCTTTTCGGGTTCTCTGGAAGAGACCCAGTACTTC CASSSSFSGSLEETQYF
- - TRBJ1-2 TRBV7-8 TGTGCCAGCAGCTTAGACATATACGGGTATGGCTACACCTTC CASSLDIYGYGYTF
- TRBD1 TRBJ1-6 TRBV6-6 TGTGCCAGCAGTCTCGGACAGGGTAATTCACCCCTCCACTTT CASSLGQGNSPLHF
- - TRBJ1-1 TRBV7-9 TGTGCCAGCGGGGGGGGGCTTGTGAACACTGAAGCTTTCTTT CASGGGLVNTEAFF
- TRBD1 TRBJ1-2 TRBV29-1 TGCAGCGTTGAAGGCCCCCGGGACAGGGGGGGCTACACCTTC CSVEGPRDRGGYTF
- TRBD2 TRBJ2-5 TRBV7-9 TGTGCCAGCAGCTCCAGCGGGGGGAGCGAGACCCAGTACTTC CASSSSGGSETQYF
- TRBD2 TRBJ2-2 TRBV4-1 TGCGCCAGCAGCCAAGAGTCTAGCGGGGGCAACACCGGGGAGCTGTTTTTT CASSQESSGGNTGELFF
- TRBD1 TRBJ2-7 TRBV4-1 TGCGCCAGCAGCCAAGGTTTGGGACAGGGACTCTACGAGCAGTACTTC CASSQGLGQGLYEQYF
- - TRBJ1-1 TRBV5-1 TGCGCCAGCAGCCCCCCCCTTGGGGCGGTGAACACTGAAGCTTTCTTT CASSPPLGAVNTEAFF
once - TRBJ2-3 TRBV5-1 TGCGCCAGCAGCACCACGACAGGCACAGATACGCAGTATTTT CASSTTTGTDTQYF
- TRBD1 TRBJ1-5 TRBV7-8 TGTGCCAGCAGCCGAATCGGGACAGACAATCAGCCCCAGCATTTT CASSRIGTDNQPQHF
- - TRBJ1-1 TRBV25-1 TGTGCCAGCAGTGAGCGCTCGAACACTGAAGCTTTCTTT CASSERSNTEAFF
- TRBD2 TRBJ2-3 TRBV9 TGTGCCAGCAGCGAATTACTAGCGGGGATAACAGATACGCAGTATTTT CASSELLAGITDTQYF
once - TRBJ2-7 TRBV15 TGTGCCACCAGCAGGGCCCCCCCGTTGGAGCAGTACTTC CATSRAPPLEQYF
few TRBD1 TRBJ2-3 TRBV5-1 TGCGCCAGCAGCTTTCTCGGACAGGGGGTTGATAGTACGCAGTATTTT CASSFLGQGVDSTQYF
- - TRBJ2-7 TRBV10-3 TGTGCCATCAGTGACCCGTCGCGCGGGACAGCCTACGAGCAGTACTTC CAISDPSRGTAYEQYF
- TRBD1 TRBJ1-1 TRBV6-6 TGTGCCAGCAGTTATGGCGGACAGGGGTGGGACACTGAAGCTTTCTTT CASSYGGQGWDTEAFF
- - TRBJ1-1 TRBV7-9 TGTGCCAGCAGCTTAAGGGGGATGGACACTGAAGCTTTCTTT CASSLRGMDTEAFF
- TRBD1 TRBJ2-7 TRBV7-9 TGTGCCAGCAGCTGGGGACAGGGGGACGAGCAGTACTTC CASSWGQGDEQYF
- - TRBJ1-2 TRBV5-4 TGTGCCAGCAGACAACCAGGGTCCGGTGGCTACACCTTC CASRQPGSGGYTF
- TRBD1 TRBJ1-6 TRBV10-3 TGTGCCATCAGACCGGGACAGGAAAGTTCACCCCTCCACTTT CAIRPGQESSPLHF
- - TRBJ2-7 TRBV5-1 TGCGCCAGCAGCCTGGGAGGGACAGGAGTATACGAGCAGTACTTC CASSLGGTGVYEQYF
- TRBD1 TRBJ1-6 TRBV5-1 TGCGCCAGCAGCTCCGGGACAGGGAATTCACCCCTCCACTTT CASSSGTGNSPLHF